This paragraph covers one TCR beta chain sequence. The antigen is unknown. The iRepertoire nested amplicon-rescue multiplex PCR amplified TCR alpha and beta CDR3s from RNA. From the multiplex PCR reads, TCRdb called clonotypes with MiXCR, one entry per CDR3 protein. The data contain 100,000 to 150,000 distinct CDR3 sequences, more than 20% of them singletons. Germline-derived CDR1 and CDR2 are SEHNR and FQNEAQ (reference sequence). J was trimmed by 1 base and V by 5 bases; bases with no gene match: 12. The CDR3 has 19 residues. This sample is drawn from a study of glioma-infiltrating T cells. Study findings and constraints: Gliomas, especially low-grade, showed above-expected tissue-blood divergence; non-neoplastic patients showed below. Only very few CDR3 sequences appeared in both tissue and blood.

Specimen: glioma tissue, nonneoplastic brain tissue, or PBMCs (not recorded which). The source of this sequence is a human donor with low-grade glioma or glioblastoma, undergoing nonglioma brain surgery, or in good health (not recorded which). The chain recombines TRBV7-9 with TRBJ2-6; 9 bases fit TRBD1. For the CDR3, the DNA is TGTGCCAGCAGCACCGAAAGGGGGACAGGGAGGTCTGGGGCCAACGTCCTGACTTTC. Its translation: CASSTERGTGRSGANVLTF.